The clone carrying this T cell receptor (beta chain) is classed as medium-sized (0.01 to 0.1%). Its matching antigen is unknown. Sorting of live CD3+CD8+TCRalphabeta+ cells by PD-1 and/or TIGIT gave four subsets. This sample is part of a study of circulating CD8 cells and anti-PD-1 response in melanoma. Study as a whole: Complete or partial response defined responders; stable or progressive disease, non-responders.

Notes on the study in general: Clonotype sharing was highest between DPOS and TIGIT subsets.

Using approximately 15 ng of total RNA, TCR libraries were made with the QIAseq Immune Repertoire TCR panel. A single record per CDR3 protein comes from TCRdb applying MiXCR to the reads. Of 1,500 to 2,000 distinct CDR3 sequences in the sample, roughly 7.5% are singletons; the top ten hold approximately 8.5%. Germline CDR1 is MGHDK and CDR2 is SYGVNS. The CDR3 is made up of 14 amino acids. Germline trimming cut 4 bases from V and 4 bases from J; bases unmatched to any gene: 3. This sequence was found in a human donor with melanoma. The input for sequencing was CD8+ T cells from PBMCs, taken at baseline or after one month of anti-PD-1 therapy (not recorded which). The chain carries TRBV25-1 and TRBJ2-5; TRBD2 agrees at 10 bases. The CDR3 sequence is CASSGTSGVETQYF. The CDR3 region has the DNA TGTGCCAGCAGTGGCACTAGCGGGGTAGAGACCCAGTACTTC.